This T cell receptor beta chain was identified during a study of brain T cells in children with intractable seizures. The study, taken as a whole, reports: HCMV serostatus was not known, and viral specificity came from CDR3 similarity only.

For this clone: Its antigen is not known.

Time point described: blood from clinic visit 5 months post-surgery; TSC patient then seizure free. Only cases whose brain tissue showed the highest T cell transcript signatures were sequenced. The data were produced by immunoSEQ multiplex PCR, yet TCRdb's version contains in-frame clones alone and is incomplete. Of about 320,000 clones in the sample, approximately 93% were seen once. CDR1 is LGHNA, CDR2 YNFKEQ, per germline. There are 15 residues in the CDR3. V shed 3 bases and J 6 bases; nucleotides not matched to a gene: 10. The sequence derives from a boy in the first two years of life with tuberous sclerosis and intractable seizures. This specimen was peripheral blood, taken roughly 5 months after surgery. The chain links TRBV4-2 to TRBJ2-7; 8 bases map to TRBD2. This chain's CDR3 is CASSHSAGGSLEQYF. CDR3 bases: TGTGCCAGCAGCCACTCGGCGGGAGGCTCCCTCGAGCAGTACTTC.